This T cell receptor beta chain is drawn from a study of Tregs in tolerant kidney transplant recipients. The nonmyeloablative bone marrow transplants came from related graft donors, with transient mixed chimerism. TCRdb's table, derived via immunoSEQ multiplex PCR, lists solely in-frame clones and lacks some. In the table there are tens of thousands of clones, 93% of which are singletons. V trimming: 4 bases; J trimming: 1 base; junction bases outside the gene matches: 3. This CDR3 region has 14 residues. Per germline, CDR1 SGHRS and CDR2 YFSETQ. This chain links TRBV5-1 with TRBJ1-2, with 8 bases fitting TRBD1. The receptor comes from a human patient who received a combined kidney and bone marrow transplant. These T cells may partly come from the graft donor. The sequences come from CD4+ T cells from blood (PBMCs), collected 12 months after the transplant. CDR3 in DNA: TGCGCCAGCAGCCAACAGGGGGATAACTATGGCTACACCTTC. Its protein is CASSQQGDNYGYTF.